This T cell receptor beta chain was found in a study of metastatic and nonmetastatic thyroid tumors. Ahead of thyroid surgery, no patient had received treatment of any kind. Within the sample, this clone is medium-sized. The CDR3 covers 15 residues. The germline V gene encodes CDR1 WSHSY and CDR2 SAAADI. V gave up 6 bases and J gave up 4 bases; unmatched junction bases: 6. TCRdb called clones again from the PCR reads with MiXCR. The sample lists under 20,000 clones; 34% were seen once. V usage is TRBV10-2 and J usage is TRBJ2-1; TRBD2 matches at 10 bases. The receptor comes from a female donor with papillary thyroid cancer or a benign thyroid nodule (not recorded which). Some clones in this sample may be carry-over from other donors' samples. The specimen sequenced was tumor tissue. CDR3 loop: CASSHIAGGYNEQFF. The CDR3, as DNA: TGCGCCAGCAGCCACATAGCGGGAGGTTACAATGAGCAGTTCTTC.